The clone carrying this TCR beta chain is a singleton in its sample. The data originate from a study of cytomegalovirus exposure and HLA in healthy donors. The J segment lost 0 bases and the V segment lost 6 bases, leaving 6 bases of the junction unmatched. Germline CDR1 and CDR2: MDHEN and SYDVKM. There are 16 residues in the CDR3. Using immunoSEQ multiplex PCR, the repertoire was profiled, and TCRdb retains in-frame clones only, with some absent. The sample shows some 61,000 clones, 95% to 97% of them seen only once. This clonotype was obtained from a young woman in good health and CMV-seropositive. V gene TRBV28 combines with J gene TRBJ1-3; 9 nucleotides align to TRBD1. Material for sequencing was PBMCs. CDR3 amino acids: CASSPWDRDSGNTIYF. The CDR3 DNA sequence: TGTGCCAGCAGCCCGTGGGACAGGGACTCTGGAAACACCATATATTTT.